These 5 T cell receptor beta chains originate from one sample sequenced in a study of T-cell memory formation after mild COVID-19. TCRdb reanalysed the 5' RACE reads using MiXCR and keeps one entry per CDR3 protein. The sample has fewer than 500,000 distinct CDR3 sequences, around 27% seen once. Sequencing was carried out using PBMCs or a T cell subset sorted from them (not recorded which). These receptors came from an adult woman who had mild COVID-19 (a few samples of this study predate the infection). Cell type and time point are not known.

The chain joins TRBV9 to TRBJ2-3, with 8 bases fitting TRBD2. This CDR3 comprises 14 residues. V lost 4 bases, J lost 5 bases, and 6 bases stayed unmatched. Germline assignment: CDR1 SGDLS and CDR2 YYNGEE. In DNA, the CDR3 is TGTGCCAGCAGCCGGGAGGGGCAAGAAGATACGCAGTATTTT. Translation gives CASSREGQEDTQYF. The full variable domain, with the rest looked up from reference TRBV9 and TRBJ2-3, is DSGVTQTPKHLITATGQRVTLRCSPRSGDLSVYWYQQSLDQGLQFLIQYYNGEERAKGNILERFSAQQFPDLHSELNLSSLELGDSALYFCASSREGQEDTQYFGPGTRLTVL.

This clonotype appeared a few times. The rearrangement joins TRBV2 to TRBJ2-2; tentative D call: TRBD2 (6 bases). Trimming pared 7 bases from V and 1 base from J, leaving 22 bases between. Germline CDR1 is SNHLY and CDR2 is FYNNEI. The CDR3 consists of 18 residues. The CDR3 bases are TGTGCCAGCACCTCTCGGGGTCGCGGGGCCCTGAACACCGGGGAGCTGTTTTTT. Its translation: CASTSRGRGALNTGELFF.

The chain couples TRBV24-1 to TRBJ1-1, with 9 bases matching TRBD1. V dropped 3 bases and J dropped 1; count of bases not matched to a gene: 2. Germline loops: CDR1 KGHDR, CDR2 SFDVKD. This CDR3 comprises 15 residues. CDR3 amino acids: CATSDGGQGNTEAFF. The CDR3 DNA follows: TGTGCCACCAGTGATGGGGGACAGGGGAACACTGAAGCTTTCTTT.

This clonotype showed up just a few times. This chain joins TRBV20-1 and TRBJ2-1, with TRBD2 matching over 7 bases. Trimming removed 6 bases from V and 4 bases from J; junction bases left unmatched: 6. This CDR3 spans 13 amino acids. Per germline, CDR1 DFQATT and CDR2 SNEGSKA (reference sequence). The CDR3 region has the DNA TGCAGTGCCCGCCGGACTAGGTACAATGAGCAGTTCTTC. Protein product: CSARRTRYNEQFF.

This clonotype was observed a few times. The rearrangement links TRBV13 to TRBJ2-1, with 13 positions matching TRBD2. Germline V gives CDR1 PRHDT, CDR2 FYEKMQ (reference sequence). This CDR3 contains 16 residues. V gave up 4 bases and J gave up 9 bases; unmatched junction bases: 9. CDR3 loop: CASSSKTSGRKVEQFF. CDR3 nucleotides: TGTGCCAGCAGCTCGAAGACTAGCGGGAGGAAGGTTGAGCAGTTCTTC.